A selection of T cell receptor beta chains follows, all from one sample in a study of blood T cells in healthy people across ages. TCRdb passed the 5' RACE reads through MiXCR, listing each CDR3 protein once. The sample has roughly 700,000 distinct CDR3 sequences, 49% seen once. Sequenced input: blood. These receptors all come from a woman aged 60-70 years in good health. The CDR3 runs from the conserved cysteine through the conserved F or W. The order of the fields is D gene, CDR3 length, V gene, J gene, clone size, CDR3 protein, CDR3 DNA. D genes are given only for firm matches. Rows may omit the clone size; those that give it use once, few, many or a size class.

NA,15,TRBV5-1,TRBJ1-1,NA,CASSRGETTNTEAFF,TGCGCCAGCAGCCGAGGGGAAACTACGAACACTGAAGCTTTCTTT
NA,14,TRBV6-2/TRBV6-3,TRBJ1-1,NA,CASGDVRVNTEAFF,TGTGCCAGCGGGGATGTTCGGGTGAACACTGAAGCTTTCTTT
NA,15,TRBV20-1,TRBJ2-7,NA,CSASISSGSAYEQNF,TGCAGTGCTAGCATCTCGAGCGGGTCTGCCTACGAGCAGAACTTC
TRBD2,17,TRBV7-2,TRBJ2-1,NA,CASSLRRRSGRGNEQFF,TGTGCCAGCAGCTTAAGGAGGCGTAGCGGGAGGGGGAATGAGCAGTTCTTC
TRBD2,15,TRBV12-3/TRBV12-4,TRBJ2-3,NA,CAGSLTSGISDTQYF,TGTGCCGGCAGTCTGACTAGCGGGATCTCAGATACGCAGTATTTT
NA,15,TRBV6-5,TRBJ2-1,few,CASSSSGRPYNEQFF,TGTGCCAGCAGTTCTTCCGGTAGACCCTACAATGAGCAGTTCTTC
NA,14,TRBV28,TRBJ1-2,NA,CASTLNNRAYGYTF,TGTGCCAGCACCTTAAACAACAGGGCCTATGGCTACACCTTC
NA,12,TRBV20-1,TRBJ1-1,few,CSASQGTTEAFF,TGCAGTGCTAGTCAGGGGACCACTGAAGCTTTCTTT
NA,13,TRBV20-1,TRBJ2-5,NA,CSARVSGAGEQYF,TGCAGTGCTAGAGTGTCAGGGGCGGGGGAGCAGTACTTC
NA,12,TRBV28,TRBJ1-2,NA,CASSLLKGGYTF,TGTGCCAGCAGTTTATTGAAGGGTGGCTACACCTTC
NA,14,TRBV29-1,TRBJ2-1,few,CSVRRQRTYNEQFF,TGCAGCGTACGACGGCAGCGGACCTACAATGAGCAGTTCTTC
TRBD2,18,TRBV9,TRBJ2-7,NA,CASSPPGAQRESYNEQYF,TGTGCCAGCAGCCCCCCCGGGGCCCAGCGGGAGTCCTACAATGAGCAGTACTTC
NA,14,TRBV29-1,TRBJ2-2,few,CSVGRDGDTGELFF,TGCAGCGTTGGCCGGGACGGGGACACCGGGGAGTTGTTTTTT
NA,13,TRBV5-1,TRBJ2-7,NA,CASSLAGGTEQYF,TGCGCCAGCAGCTTGGCAGGCGGTACCGAGCAGTACTTC
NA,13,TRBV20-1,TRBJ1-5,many,CSATTGSNQPQHF,TGCAGTGCCACGACAGGTAGCAATCAGCCCCAGCATTTT
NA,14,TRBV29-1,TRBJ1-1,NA,CSVGSDRWRSEAFF,TGCAGCGTTGGCTCGGACCGTTGGAGGAGTGAAGCTTTCTTT
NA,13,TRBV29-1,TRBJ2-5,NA,CTAGPTSGETQYF,TGCACCGCGGGGCCCACATCGGGAGAGACCCAGTACTTC
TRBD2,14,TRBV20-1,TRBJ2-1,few,CSARLAGPYGEQFF,TGCAGTGCTCGACTAGCGGGACCCTACGGTGAGCAGTTCTTC
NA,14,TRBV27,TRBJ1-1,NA,CASGKSGGLLEAFF,TGTGCCAGCGGTAAATCGGGCGGTTTGCTTGAAGCTTTCTTT
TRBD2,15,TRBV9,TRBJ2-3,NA,CASSGSGDGTDTQYF,TGTGCCAGCAGCGGTAGCGGGGATGGCACAGATACGCAGTATTTT
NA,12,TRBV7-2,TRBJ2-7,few,CASSKVPGEQYF,TGTGCCAGCAGCAAGGTCCCGGGGGAGCAGTACTTC
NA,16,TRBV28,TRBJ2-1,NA,CASSPRGMSLYNEQFF,TGTGCCAGCAGTCCCAGGGGCATGAGTCTATACAATGAGCAGTTCTTC
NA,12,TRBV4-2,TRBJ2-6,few,CASSQEANVLTF,TGTGCCAGCAGCCAAGAGGCCAACGTCCTGACTTTC
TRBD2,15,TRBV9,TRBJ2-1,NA,CASSVGTSGSYEQFF,TGTGCCAGCAGCGTAGGGACTAGCGGGAGCTATGAGCAGTTCTTC
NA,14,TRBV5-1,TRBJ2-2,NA,CASSLMWETGELFF,TGCGCCAGCAGCTTGATGTGGGAAACCGGGGAGCTGTTTTTT
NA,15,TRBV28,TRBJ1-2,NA,CASSLRDLSNGGYTF,TGTGCCAGCAGTCTGCGGGACCTCTCCAACGGTGGCTACACCTTC
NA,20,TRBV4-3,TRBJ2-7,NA,CASSLSLDREKQPRPYEQYF,TGCGCCAGCAGCCTATCGCTGGACAGAGAGAAGCAACCCCGACCCTACGAGCAGTACTTC
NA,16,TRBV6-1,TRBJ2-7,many,CASSARSGTEGYEQYF,TGTGCCAGCAGTGCCCGAAGCGGGACAGAAGGGTACGAGCAGTACTTC
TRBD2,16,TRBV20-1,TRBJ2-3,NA,CSAELAGGPNGYTQYF,TGCAGTGCGGAACTAGCGGGAGGGCCTAATGGCTATACGCAGTATTTT
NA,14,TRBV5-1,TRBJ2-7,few,CASDAGDFYNEQYF,TGCGCCAGCGATGCCGGGGACTTCTACAATGAGCAGTACTTC
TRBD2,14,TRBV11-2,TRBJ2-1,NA,CASSHGGGVNEQFF,TGTGCCAGCAGTCACGGGGGAGGGGTAAATGAGCAGTTCTTC
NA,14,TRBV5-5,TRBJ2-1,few,CASSEGPSYNEQFF,TGTGCCAGCAGCGAAGGGCCTTCTTACAATGAGCAGTTCTTC
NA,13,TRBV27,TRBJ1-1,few,CASSYGLNTEAFF,TGTGCCAGCAGTTACGGTTTGAACACTGAAGCTTTCTTT
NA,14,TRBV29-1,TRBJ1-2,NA,CSVKEDEGIYGYTF,TGCAGCGTTAAGGAGGATGAGGGGATCTATGGCTACACCTTC
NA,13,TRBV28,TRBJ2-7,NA,CASSLRPGYEQYF,TGTGCCAGCAGCCTACGACCCGGGTACGAGCAGTACTTC
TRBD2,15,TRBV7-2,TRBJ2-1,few,CASSFTREGPQVRFF,TGTGCCAGCAGCTTCACGCGGGAGGGCCCCCAGGTCAGGTTCTTC
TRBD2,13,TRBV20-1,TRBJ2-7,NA,CSASPAGAEEQYF,TGCAGTGCTAGTCCAGCGGGAGCGGAGGAGCAGTACTTC
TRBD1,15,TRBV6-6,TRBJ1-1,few,CASSPHDRENTEAFF,TGTGCCAGCAGTCCTCACGACAGGGAGAACACTGAAGCTTTCTTT
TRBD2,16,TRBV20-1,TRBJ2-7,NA,CSASTTQRGSSYEQYF,TGCAGTGCTAGCACCACACAGCGGGGGAGCTCCTACGAGCAGTACTTC
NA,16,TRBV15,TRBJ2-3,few,CATSRGGRTVTDTQYF,TGTGCCACCAGCAGAGGAGGACGGACCGTGACAGATACGCAGTATTTT